Following are 30 T cell receptor beta chains from one sample sequenced in a study of glioma-infiltrating T cells. TCR alpha and beta CDR3 regions were amplified from RNA using iRepertoire nested multiplex PCR. MiXCR was run by TCRdb on the multiplex PCR reads, yielding one entry per CDR3 protein. The sample carries a few hundred thousand distinct CDR3 sequences, roughly 41% recorded once. Source material: glioma tissue, nonneoplastic brain tissue, or PBMCs (not recorded which). Receptors were obtained from a human donor with low-grade glioma or glioblastoma, undergoing nonglioma brain surgery, or in good health (not recorded which).

The rearrangement uses TRBV28 and TRBJ2-1; 11 nucleotides line up with TRBD2. CDR1 is MDHEN, CDR2 SYDVKM, per germline. The V and J ends lost 6 bases and 8 bases, in that order; junction bases with no gene match: 12. The CDR3 spans 16 residues. The CDR3 region has the DNA TGTGCCAGCAGCACACGACTAGCGGGACGCCGGCATGAGCAGTTCTTC. It codes for CASSTRLAGRRHEQFF. Together with reference TRBV28 and TRBJ2-1, the CDR3 gives the full variable domain: DVKVTQSSRYLVKRTGEKVFLECVQDMDHENMFWYRQDPGLGLRLIYFSYDVKMKEKGDIPEGYSVSREKKERFSLILESASTNQTSMYLCASSTRLAGRRHEQFFGPGTRLTVL.

This clonotype appeared many times. In DNA form, the CDR3 reads TGCAGTCCGACCGGGGACGAGCAGTACTTC. Protein sequence: CSPTGDEQYF. The chain combines TRBV20-1 with TRBJ2-7, with TRBD2 as a possible D gene (5 bases). V was pared by 8 bases and J by 5 bases, with 10 bases between. This CDR3 has 10 residues. In germline, CDR1 is DFQATT, CDR2 SNEGSKA (reference sequence).

In the case of this clonotype: It may be a read error: a sequence one base away is much more abundant. This chain connects TRBV6-2 or TRBV6-3 to TRBJ1-5, with D hard to call. This CDR3 has 16 amino acids. Trimming cost V 10 bases and J 4 bases, with 23 bases left between them. Per germline, CDR1 MNHEY and CDR2 SVGEGT. The CDR3, as DNA: TGTGCCATTAACTCCAAAGCGGGGTCGGGGAATCAGCCCCAGCATTTT. It specifies CAINSKAGSGNQPQHF.

This clonotype was seen many times. This rearrangement joins TRBV20-1 to TRBJ2-7; 7 bases fit TRBD2. Germline loops: CDR1 DFQATT, CDR2 SNEGSKA (reference sequence). This CDR3 is 14 amino acids long. Trimming at V came to 3 bases and at J to 4 bases, leaving 9 bases not matched to a gene. CDR3: CSASFSYGRYEQYF. In DNA form, the CDR3 reads TGCAGTGCTAGCTTCTCATACGGGAGGTACGAGCAGTACTTC.

This clonotype was counted only a few times. A much larger clone differs by one base, so this may be a read error. V is TRBV2 and J is TRBJ1-1; TRBD1 might be the D (6 bases). V lost 6 bases to trimming and J lost 1 base, with 9 bases between them. CDR3 length equals 13 residues. The germline gives CDR1 SNHLY, CDR2 FYNNEI. As DNA, the CDR3 is TGTGCCAGCAGATTGGACAGGAACACTGAAGCTTTCTTT. Translating it yields CASRLDRNTEAFF.

This clonotype was observed at least ten times. This sequence joins TRBV20-1 and TRBJ1-1; no clear D gene. Germline CDR1 reads DFQATT; CDR2 reads SNEGSKA (reference sequence). The CDR3 is 13 residues long. V gave up 0 bases and J gave up 6 bases, with 11 bases separating them. The CDR3 DNA reads as TGCAGTGCTAGAGAAACACGGATAGCTGAAGCTTTCTTT. Its protein is CSARETRIAEAFF.

This clonotype was detected many times. The V and J genes are TRBV6-1 and TRBJ1-4, with D maybe TRBD1 (5 bases). CDR3 length equals 14 residues. Germline V gene sequence: CDR1 MNHNS, CDR2 SASEGT. Trimming removed 3 bases from V and 7 bases from J, with 12 bases in between. The CDR3 loop reads CASSDGTTTEKLFF. DNA for the CDR3: TGTGCCAGCAGTGATGGGACCACGACTGAAAAACTGTTTTTT.

This clonotype was counted a few times. The rearrangement uses TRBV27 and TRBJ2-7; the D gene is possibly TRBD1 (6 bases). V was cut by 6 bases and J by 6 bases, with 24 bases left in between. The CDR3 is 16 residues long. The germline gives CDR1 MNHEY, CDR2 SMNVEV (reference sequence). The CDR3, as DNA: TGTGCCAGCAGCGATATCGGGACAACAATAGTAGGCGAGCAGTACTTC. Residues: CASSDIGTTIVGEQYF.

Comment on this clonotype: A much larger clone differs by one base, so this may be a read error. The CDR3 DNA is TGTGCCAGCTCCTGGTCCTGTCTTAATGAGCAGTTCTTC. Translating gives CASSWSCLNEQFF. The chain is built from TRBV6-5 and TRBJ2-1; D is ambiguous. CDR1 is MNHEY, CDR2 SVGAGI, per germline. With 8 bases removed from V and 7 bases from J, the gap between germline ends came to 15 bases. The CDR3 sequence is 13 residues long.

This clonotype was counted a single time. The J gene is TRBJ2-1, the V gene TRBV20-1, with 7 bases matching TRBD2. Germline values: CDR1 DFQATT, CDR2 SNEGSKA (reference sequence). V lost 3 bases and J lost 7; bases outside the gene matches: 6. The CDR3 loop spans 13 amino acids. CDR3 in DNA: TGCAGTGCTAGGGGTGGAGCGGGGAATGAGCAGTTCTTC. It specifies CSARGGAGNEQFF.

The chain combines TRBV20-1 with TRBJ1-5; the D is unclear. The CDR3 spans 15 residues. The V gene lost 6 bases and the J gene lost 2 bases, with 17 bases spanning the gap. Germline lookup yields CDR1 DFQATT and CDR2 SNEGSKA (reference sequence). CDR3: CSADPGVLGNQPQHF. In DNA, the CDR3 is TGCAGTGCCGATCCTGGGGTGCTAGGCAATCAGCCCCAGCATTTT.

The CDR3 sequence: CASRAGEGARRGYTF. The CDR3 DNA sequence: TGTGCCAGCAGGGCCGGGGAGGGGGCGAGGAGAGGCTACACCTTC. This chain connects TRBV27 to TRBJ1-2; 7 bases match TRBD1. The J segment lost 8 bases and the V segment lost 6 bases, leaving 15 bases of the junction unmatched. Germline V CDR1 and CDR2: MNHEY, SMNVEV (reference sequence). The CDR3 is 15 amino acids.

Notes on this clonotype: Germline and junction disagree at one end, which may indicate a read error. The V gene is TRBV7-9, the J gene TRBJ1-5; a possible D gene is TRBD1 (5 bases). The length of the CDR3 is 13 residues. In germline, CDR1 is SEHNR, CDR2 FQNEAQ (reference sequence). The CDR3 here is CASSLTVNRPQHF. In nucleotides, the CDR3 is TGTGCCAGCAGTTTGACAGTAAATCGGCCCCAGCATTTT.

The chain uses TRBV29-1 and TRBJ2-3; no clear D. V was shortened by 1 base and J by 0 bases, with 8 bases between the two germline ends. From germline, CDR1 is SQVTM and CDR2 ANQGSEA. The CDR3 sequence is 14 residues long. CDR3 amino acids: CSVEVAASTDTQYF. DNA of the CDR3: TGCAGCGTTGAAGTGGCAGCTAGCACAGATACGCAGTATTTT.

Comments on this clonotype: One base away lies a much larger clone, so this may be a sequencing read error. This chain joins TRBV27 and TRBJ1-1; 7 bases are a match to TRBD1. The CDR3 runs to 17 residues. Germline V gene sequence: CDR1 MNHEY, CDR2 SMNVEV (reference sequence). J lost 0 bases, V lost 9 bases, and 16 bases had no gene match. CDR3 DNA sequence: TGTGCCAGGAACCCCGCGGGAGGGACAGCCATGAACACTGAAGCTTTCTTT. Encoded protein: CARNPAGGTAMNTEAFF.

This chain uses TRBV7-2 with TRBJ1-1; D is possibly TRBD1 (6 bases). V lost 2 bases and J 5 bases, leaving 9 bases between the germline ends. Germline-derived CDR1 and CDR2 are SGHTA and FQGNSA. The CDR3 runs 13 residues. CDR3 in amino acids: CASSLRGVTEAFF. CDR3 DNA sequence: TGTGCCAGCAGCTTAAGGGGGGTGACTGAAGCTTTCTTT.

This clonotype was counted between two and nine times. The chain combines TRBV2 with TRBJ2-3; 11 nucleotides line up with TRBD2. The CDR3 is 15 residues long. V gave up 10 bases and J gave up 1 base; unmatched junction bases: 7. The germline V gene encodes CDR1 SNHLY and CDR2 FYNNEI. This CDR3 is CAIATSGIRTDTQYF. In DNA form, the CDR3 reads TGTGCCATCGCGACTAGCGGGATACGCACAGATACGCAGTATTTT.

The chain has TRBV7-2 and TRBJ2-3, with 7 bases matching TRBD2. J was trimmed by 7 bases and V by 3 bases; bases with no gene match: 13. CDR3 length: 16 amino acids. Germline V gene lookup returns CDR1 SGHTA and CDR2 FQGNSA. CDR3 in amino acids: CASSFTGKGEGNTQYF. The CDR3 nucleotides read TGTGCCAGCAGCTTTACCGGGAAAGGGGAGGGAAATACGCAGTATTTT.

This clonotype was detected many times. The J gene is TRBJ1-1, the V gene TRBV6-1; D remains unclear. Trimming took 6 bases from V and 7 from J, leaving 12 bases between them. The CDR3 covers 12 residues. Germline V gives CDR1 MNHNS, CDR2 SASEGT. CDR3 DNA: TGTGCCAGCAGCCAAGGATGGGGTGAAGCTTTCTTT. Its protein is CASSQGWGEAFF.

Comment on this clonotype: One junction end does not reproduce the germline sequence, and a read error may be involved. The chain couples TRBV4-3 to TRBJ1-2, with a possible D match to TRBD1 (6 bases). The germline V gene encodes CDR1 LGHNA and CDR2 YSLEER. This CDR3 has 12 residues. The CDR3 DNA reads TGCGCCAGCAGCCTGGGGGGCTATTGCTACACCTTC. Translating it yields CASSLGGYCYTF.

The table lists this clonotype with many counts. V and J are TRBV6-1 and TRBJ2-5; D gene unclear. Germline assignment: CDR1 MNHNS and CDR2 SASEGT. CDR3 size: 15 residues. V shed 5 bases and J shed 5 bases, with 18 bases lying between them. The CDR3 loop reads CASSSGPLPIETQYF. The DNA for the CDR3 is TGTGCCAGCAGTTCGGGCCCACTCCCAATCGAGACCCAGTACTTC.

This clonotype has just one count. This may be a read error: a much more frequent sequence differs by one nucleotide. The V call is TRBV27, the J call TRBJ2-2; no clear D gene. The length of the CDR3 is 14 residues. V lost 3 bases to trimming and J lost 4 bases, with 9 bases between them. Germline V gene lookup returns CDR1 MNHEY and CDR2 SMNVEV (reference sequence). The CDR3 spells CASSFGGATGELFF. In DNA, the CDR3 is TGTGCCAGCAGTTTTGGCGGCGCCACCGGGGAGCTGTTTTTT.

The rearrangement links TRBV7-9 to TRBJ1-2; D remains unclear. The V and J ends lost 4 bases and 5 bases respectively, with 14 bases between them. The CDR3 extends over 14 amino acids. Germline CDR1 SEHNR, CDR2 FQNEAQ (reference sequence). The CDR3 DNA follows: TGTGCCAGCAGCTACGGACCACTCCCTTATGGCTACACCTTC. Its protein is CASSYGPLPYGYTF.

This clonotype was picked up a small number of times. This likely comes from a read error, as the CDR3 has no conserved phenylalanine or tryptophan at its end. This sequence joins TRBV28 and TRBJ2-5, with 7 bases aligning to TRBD1. Unmatched junction bases numbered 9, after V lost 5 bases and J lost 6 bases. The CDR3 length is 14 residues. CDR1 and CDR2 from the germline V gene are MDHEN and SYDVKM. The DNA for the CDR3 is TGTGCCAGCAGTCCTCAGACAGGGTTGAAGACCCAGTACCTC. This encodes CASSPQTGLKTQYL.

The table lists this clonotype with a count of one. A much larger clone differs from this one at a single base, so this may be a read error. This CDR3 is CASRVRGRVATDTQYF. The CDR3 DNA reads TGTGCCAGCAGAGTCAGGGGGCGAGTAGCCACAGATACGCAGTATTTT. V usage is TRBV27 and J usage is TRBJ2-3; 8 nucleotides match TRBD1. J was trimmed by 2 bases and V by 6 bases; bases with no gene match: 10. This CDR3 region has 16 residues. Germline CDR1 and CDR2: MNHEY and SMNVEV (reference sequence).

This clonotype occurred many times. The genes are TRBV28 and TRBJ2-3; the D is unclear. Trimming shortened V by 5 bases and J by 2 bases, and 11 bases separated the two germline ends. The CDR3 covers 14 residues. The germline CDR1 and CDR2 sequences are MDHEN and SYDVKM. The CDR3: CASSPPGATDTQYF. Written as DNA, the CDR3 is TGTGCCAGCAGTCCCCCCGGAGCCACAGATACGCAGTATTTT.

This clonotype was seen many times. The chain uses TRBV6-1 and TRBJ2-4; D not resolved. Germline V gene data show CDR1 as MNHNS and CDR2 as SASEGT. This CDR3 region has 15 residues. V lost 1 base and J lost 0, with 7 bases in between. The CDR3 nucleotides read TGTGCCAGCAGTGAAGGTATGGGAGCCAAAAACATTCAGTACTTC. It codes for CASSEGMGAKNIQYF.

This chain joins TRBV4-2 and TRBJ2-1; D not resolved. Per the germline V gene, CDR1 is LGHNA and CDR2 is YNFKEQ. The CDR3 is 15 residues long. Trimming took 0 bases from V and 7 from J, leaving 13 bases between them. The CDR3 loop reads CASSQEKLGSNEQFF. The CDR3 region has the DNA TGTGCCAGCAGCCAAGAGAAATTGGGTAGTAATGAGCAGTTCTTC.

This clonotype appeared a few times. This chain joins TRBV5-1 and TRBJ2-3; D ambiguous. Germline V gene sequence: CDR1 SGHRS, CDR2 YFSETQ. The CDR3 totals 15 residues. V shed 0 bases and J shed 5 bases, with 13 bases lying between them. The CDR3 coding sequence is TGCGCCAGCAGCTTGGAACGGGCCCTCGGAGATACGCAGTATTTT. It specifies CASSLERALGDTQYF.

This clonotype was seen a single time. A much larger clone is a single base away; this may be a read error. This chain uses TRBV6-2 or TRBV6-3 with TRBJ2-5; D gene ambiguous. The germline V gene encodes CDR1 MNHEY and CDR2 SVGEGT. There are 12 residues in the CDR3. Written as DNA, the CDR3 is TGTGCCAGCAGCCCGGAAGGAAAGACCCGGTACTTC. It codes for CASSPEGKTRYF.